These 2 T cell receptor beta chains came from one sample sequenced in a study of cytomegalovirus exposure and HLA in healthy donors. Produced via immunoSEQ multiplex PCR; TCRdb's table is partial and in-frame only. The sample lists approximately 150,000 clones; around 86% were seen once. The sequencing input was PBMCs. These receptors came from a man aged 18 to 30 in good health and CMV-seropositive.

The chain couples TRBV28 to TRBJ1-5; D remains ambiguous. CDR3 size: 12 residues. V was clipped by 2 bases and J by 7 bases, with 6 bases between them. Germline V CDR1 and CDR2: MDHEN, SYDVKM. The CDR3: CASSLAGQPQHF. The CDR3 DNA sequence: TGTGCCAGCAGTTTAGCGGGACAGCCCCAGCATTTT. The full variable domain, with the rest looked up from reference TRBV28 and TRBJ1-5, is DVKVTQSSRYLVKRTGEKVFLECVQDMDHENMFWYRQDPGLGLRLIYFSYDVKMKEKGDIPEGYSVSREKKERFSLILESASTNQTSMYLCASSLAGQPQHFGDGTRLSIL.

The chain combines TRBV12-2 with TRBJ2-1; the table's D call, TRBD2, has no DNA check behind it. TRBV12-2 is assigned pseudogene status. The CDR3 length is 19 residues. CDR3 sequence: CASRLLGRREIRTYNEQFF. In DNA form, the CDR3 reads TGTGCAAGTCGCTTATTGGGGCGGCGGGAGATTAGGACCTACAATGAGCAGTTCTTC.